These 11 T cell receptor beta chains came from one sample sequenced in a study of blood T cell repertoires in COVID-19 (dated by TCRdb to 2019 to 2021). The library was built by means of the immunoSEQ multiplex PCR assay. In TCRdb, the immuneACCESS table is reduced to in-frame sequences with V and J assigned. These tables do not hold every clone; where another copy was compared, an unresolved V gene accounts for under half, and the others remain unexplained. Recorded for this sample are a few hundred thousand clones; over 85% of them occurred a single time. The leading ten clones occupy less than 2% of the sample. Material for sequencing was peripheral blood. The receptors come from a woman under 40 with COVID-19, enrolled during active disease.

The chain joins TRBV18 to TRBJ2-3, with TRBD1 as a possible D gene (5 bases). The germline gives CDR1 KGHSH, CDR2 LQKENI. This CDR3 is 14 amino acids long. Trimming took 4 bases from V and 4 from J, leaving 12 bases between them. CDR3 sequence reads: CASSQLLGADTQYF. CDR3 nucleotides: TGTGCCAGCTCACAGTTGCTAGGGGCAGATACGCAGTATTTT.

The V gene is TRBV3-1 (or the pseudogene TRBV3-2), the J gene TRBJ2-5, with 11 positions matching TRBD2. V was clipped by 4 bases and J by 5 bases; unmatched bases: 0. The CDR3 is 13 amino acids. From germline, CDR1 is LGHDT and CDR2 YNNKEL (reference sequence). CDR3 nucleotide sequence: TGTGCCAGCAGCCGGACTAGCGGGGAGACCCAGTACTTC. This encodes CASSRTSGETQYF.

J is TRBJ1-1 and V is TRBV6-5; D might be TRBD1 (5 bases). CDR3 length equals 14 residues. In germline, CDR1 is MNHEY, CDR2 SVGAGI. Deletions cut 0 bases from V and 4 bases from J, with 9 bases between. CDR3 residues: CASSYSTRGTEAFF. The CDR3 DNA follows: TGTGCCAGCAGTTACTCGACAAGGGGCACTGAAGCTTTCTTT.

The chain combines TRBV28 with TRBJ2-3, with a tentative D call TRBD2 (6 bases). Trimming shortened V by 3 bases and J by 5 bases, and 9 bases separated the two germline ends. This CDR3 comprises 13 residues. Germline V gene sequence: CDR1 MDHEN, CDR2 SYDVKM. The CDR3 here is CASSFGGGDTQYF. In nucleotides, the CDR3 is TGTGCCAGCAGTTTCGGGGGTGGAGATACGCAGTATTTT.

The chain recombines TRBV7-2 with TRBJ1-5; no definite D call. V lost 1 base and J lost 0, with 10 bases in between. This CDR3 is 16 amino acids long. Germline CDR1 SGHTA, CDR2 FQGNSA. The CDR3 coding sequence is TGTGCCAGCAGCTTAGTTCCCCCCCATAGCAATCAGCCCCAGCATTTT. Its translation: CASSLVPPHSNQPQHF.

The rearrangement links TRBV2 to TRBJ2-5; TRBD1 might be the D (5 bases). The germline gives CDR1 SNHLY, CDR2 FYNNEI. The CDR3 length is 12 residues. Between the trimmed V and J ends, which lost 11 bases and 6 bases, there was a span of 16 bases. The CDR3 DNA reads as TGTGCCGGAGCACAGGCTCTACAGACCCAGTACTTC. Translated, it gives CAGAQALQTQYF.

The genes are TRBV4-3 and TRBJ1-6; perhaps TRBD1 as D (5 bases). This CDR3 comprises 15 residues. The V gene lost 0 bases and the J gene lost 11 bases, with 14 bases spanning the gap. Germline CDR1 is LGHNA and CDR2 is YSLEER. The CDR3 DNA sequence: TGCGCCAGCAGCCAAGATGTTGGGGGGTGGGCACCCCTCCACTTT. Translating gives CASSQDVGGWAPLHF.

The chain links TRBV11-2 to TRBJ1-2; D not certain. Germline V gene data show CDR1 as SGHAT and CDR2 as FQNNGV. CDR3 length: 14 residues. Trimming stripped 1 base from V and 3 bases from J, with 9 bases between. CDR3 DNA sequence: TGTGCCAGCAGCTTAGGGCCGGGTGACTATGGCTACACCTTC. This sequence encodes CASSLGPGDYGYTF.

V is TRBV6-4 and J is TRBJ1-1; 8 bases line up with TRBD1. The CDR3 consists of 13 residues. The germline gives CDR1 MRHNA, CDR2 SNTAGT. The V segment lost 3 bases and the J segment 10 bases; nucleotides outside the gene matches: 7. CDR3 DNA: TGTGCCAGCAGTGAGCCCAGGACAGGGCGAGCTTTCTTT. Translated, it gives CASSEPRTGRAFF.

The genes are TRBV19 and TRBJ1-5, with unresolved D. V dropped 5 bases and J dropped 0 bases, with 14 bases sitting between them. Germline CDR1 is LNHDA and CDR2 is SQIVND (reference sequence). This CDR3 has 16 residues. The CDR3 here is CASSSSGVYSNQPQHF. The CDR3 coding sequence is TGTGCCAGTAGTTCTAGCGGGGTTTATAGCAATCAGCCCCAGCATTTT.

This chain joins TRBV6-4 and TRBJ1-6; D remains ambiguous. CDR3 length equals 15 residues. Germline V CDR1 and CDR2: MRHNA, SNTAGT. Trimming removed 0 bases from V and 6 bases from J, with 9 bases in between. The CDR3 is CASSDSTQANSPLHF. The CDR3 bases are TGTGCCAGCAGTGACTCGACACAAGCTAATTCACCCCTCCACTTT.